These 24 T cell receptor beta chains originate from one sample sequenced in a study of brain T cells in children with intractable seizures. Only in-frame clones appear in the TCRdb table, and some are missing; sequencing was by immunoSEQ multiplex PCR. Among 75,000 to 80,000 clones listed, approximately 94% were seen once. The sequencing here drew on peripheral blood, taken at surgery. These receptors were collected from a boy less than two years old with tuberous sclerosis and intractable seizures.

V is TRBV15 and J is TRBJ1-5; D unresolved. Germline assignment: CDR1 LNHNV and CDR2 YYDKDF (reference sequence). This CDR3 is built from 18 residues. Trimming pared 3 bases from V and 6 bases from J, leaving 24 bases between. The DNA for the CDR3 is TGTGCCACCAGCAGCCAATATCGGAGGCTTCTGAGAGGTCAGCCCCAGCATTTT. Its translation: CATSSQYRRLLRGQPQHF.

V usage is TRBV11-3 and J usage is TRBJ2-7; 7 bases agree with TRBD2. Germline V CDR1 and CDR2: SGHNT, YENEEA. The CDR3 is 14 amino acids. V shed 3 bases and J 1 base; nucleotides not matched to a gene: 3. The DNA for the CDR3 is TGTGCCAGCAGCTTCATGCGGGGGTCCTACGAGCAGTACTTC. It yields the protein CASSFMRGSYEQYF.

The chain has TRBV15 and TRBJ1-1; D not certain. Germline values: CDR1 LNHNV, CDR2 YYDKDF (reference sequence). V lost 3 bases and J 7 bases, leaving 15 bases between the germline ends. This CDR3 has 14 residues. DNA of the CDR3: TGTGCCACCAGCAGCTACCGACTGATGAATGAAGCTTTCTTT. It yields the protein CATSSYRLMNEAFF.

The chain recombines TRBV11-2 with TRBJ1-5, with D maybe TRBD1 (5 bases). This CDR3 region has 16 residues. CDR1 SGHAT and CDR2 FQNNGV come from the germline V gene. V gave up 0 bases and J gave up 9 bases, with 18 bases separating them. In DNA, the CDR3 is TGTGCCAGCAGCTTAGACGCCGGGACCGAAGTATGGCCCCAGCATTTT. It specifies CASSLDAGTEVWPQHF.

The chain links TRBV6-2 or TRBV6-3 to TRBJ1-4; unclear D gene. Per the germline V gene, CDR1 is MNHEY and CDR2 is SVGEGT. The CDR3 is 15 amino acids. V lost 5 bases and J lost 7, with 17 bases in between. The CDR3 loop reads CASSRVAEESEKLFF. CDR3 nucleotide sequence: TGTGCCAGCAGTCGGGTCGCCGAAGAGAGTGAAAAACTGTTTTTT.

J is TRBJ1-2 and V is TRBV28, with D unclear. The germline V and J ends were trimmed by 3 bases and 7 bases, with 27 bases remaining between them. The CDR3 covers 18 residues. Germline V lookup: CDR1 MDHEN, CDR2 SYDVKM. The DNA of the CDR3 is TGTGCCAGCAGTTTCATGAACGATTTGGACCGCCTCCATGGTGGCTACACCTTC. This encodes CASSFMNDLDRLHGGYTF.

J is TRBJ1-5 and V is TRBV13, with a tentative D call TRBD1 (5 bases). The CDR3 runs to 13 residues. V gave up 0 bases and J gave up 6 bases, with 6 bases separating them. Germline loops: CDR1 PRHDT, CDR2 FYEKMQ (reference sequence). For the CDR3, the DNA is TGTGCCAGCAGCTTAGGGAGGGGTCAGCCCCAGCATTTT. Encoded protein: CASSLGRGQPQHF.

This clone was counted once. The V gene is TRBV7-9, the J gene TRBJ1-1; 7 bases agree with TRBD1. CDR1 SEHNR and CDR2 FQNEAQ come from the germline V gene (reference sequence). V shed 5 bases and J 4 bases; nucleotides not matched to a gene: 4. This CDR3 has 13 residues. In DNA, the CDR3 is TGTGCCAGCAGCCCGGCAGGGGGCACTGAAGCTTTCTTT. Amino acids: CASSPAGGTEAFF.

This chain connects TRBV3-1 (or the pseudogene TRBV3-2) to TRBJ1-5; D gene unclear. The CDR3 covers 14 residues. Germline CDR1 and CDR2: LGHDT and YNNKEL (reference sequence). Trimming cost V 4 bases and J 3 bases, with 10 bases left between them. In DNA form, the CDR3 reads TGTGCCAGCAGCCCGACGGGAAACAATCAGCCCCAGCATTTT. This codes for CASSPTGNNQPQHF.

This clone was observed a single time. The chain uses TRBV5-1 and TRBJ2-3, with D hard to call. CDR1 and CDR2 (germline): SGHRS, YFSETQ. V lost 0 bases, J lost 6 bases, and 20 bases lay in between. CDR3 size: 17 residues. The CDR3 bases are TGCGCCAGCAGCTTGGGGATGGGCGCCTACGGTCCCGATACGCAGTATTTT. It codes for CASSLGMGAYGPDTQYF. Complete variable domain (other parts from reference TRBV5-1 and TRBJ2-3): KAGVTQTPRYLIKTRGQQVTLSCSPISGHRSVSWYQQTPGQGLQFLFEYFSETQRNKGNFPGRFSGRQFSNSRSEMNVSTLELGDSALYLCASSLGMGAYGPDTQYFGPGTRLTVL.

This chain joins TRBV12-3 or TRBV12-4 and TRBJ1-2, with TRBD1 matching over 10 bases. The CDR3 is 13 amino acids. Germline trimming cut 3 bases from V and 8 bases from J; bases unmatched to any gene: 3. Here the CDR3 DNA reads TGTGCCAGCAGTTTTCGGGACAGGGGAGGCTACACCTTC. Translating it yields CASSFRDRGGYTF.

The rearrangement uses TRBV24-1 and TRBJ2-7; a possible D gene is TRBD1 (6 bases). CDR1 KGHDR and CDR2 SFDVKD come from the germline V gene. With 2 bases removed from V and 3 bases from J, the gap between germline ends came to 7 bases. The CDR3 has 13 amino acids. As DNA, the CDR3 is TGTGCCACCAGTGATTCGGACAGCTACGAGCAGTACTTC. Translating gives CATSDSDSYEQYF.

The rearrangement joins TRBV5-1 to TRBJ2-5, with a tentative D call TRBD1 (6 bases). Germline V gene lookup returns CDR1 SGHRS and CDR2 YFSETQ. With 1 base removed from V and 5 bases from J, the gap between germline ends came to 18 bases. The CDR3 sequence is 16 residues long. CDR3 bases: TGCGCCAGCAGCTTGTGGCAGGGGATTTTTATGGAGACCCAGTACTTC. Amino acid sequence: CASSLWQGIFMETQYF.

The rearrangement links TRBV7-6 to TRBJ2-7; 16 nucleotides agree with TRBD2. The CDR3 is 16 amino acids. Trimming at V came to 5 bases and at J to 6 bases, leaving 7 bases not matched to a gene. The germline V gene encodes CDR1 SGHVS and CDR2 FNYEAQ. The CDR3 nucleotides are TGTGCCAGCAGCCAGGGGACTAGCGGGGGGGTTCGCGAGCAGTACTTC. It translates to CASSQGTSGGVREQYF.

The chain uses TRBV7-9 and TRBJ2-3; 12 bases map to TRBD2. Trimming removed 5 bases from V and 3 bases from J; junction bases left unmatched: 6. CDR3 length: 16 amino acids. Germline CDR1 is SEHNR and CDR2 is FQNEAQ (reference sequence). In DNA form, the CDR3 reads TGTGCCAGCAGCCCCCCGACTAGCGGGAGAACAGATACGCAGTATTTT. This translates into CASSPPTSGRTDTQYF.

The V and J genes are TRBV30 and TRBJ2-3; 10 bases line up with TRBD1. The CDR3 spans 14 residues. Germline assignment: CDR1 GTSNPN and CDR2 SVGIG (reference sequence). The ends lost 2 bases at V and 4 bases at J; junction bases unmatched: 3. CDR3 region: CAWSSTGGPDTQYF. The CDR3 region has the DNA TGTGCCTGGAGTTCGACAGGGGGCCCAGATACGCAGTATTTT. Supplemented by reference TRBV30 and TRBJ2-3, the full variable domain reads SQTIHQWPATLVQPVGSPLSLECTVEGTSNPNLYWYRQAAGRGLQLLFYSVGIGQISSEVPQNLSASRPQDRQFILSSKKLLLSDSGFYLCAWSSTGGPDTQYFGPGTRLTVL.

The chain employs TRBV5-4 and TRBJ1-2, with 10 bases aligning to TRBD1. Trimming at V came to 4 bases and at J to 4 bases, leaving 10 bases not matched to a gene. CDR3 length equals 16 residues. Germline CDR1 and CDR2: SGHNT and YYREEE (reference sequence). This CDR3 is CASSRDRGAVAYGYTF. In DNA, the CDR3 is TGTGCCAGCAGCCGGGACAGGGGCGCAGTGGCCTATGGCTACACCTTC.

This clone showed up just once. The chain carries TRBV28 and TRBJ2-7; TRBD1 agrees at 8 bases. The V and J ends lost 5 bases and 3 bases, in that order; junction bases with no gene match: 3. Germline CDR1 reads MDHEN; CDR2 reads SYDVKM. This CDR3 spans 13 amino acids. CDR3 DNA: TGTGCCAGCAGTCCCGGACAGGGCTACGAGCAGTACTTC. This codes for CASSPGQGYEQYF.

The J gene is TRBJ1-6, the V gene TRBV19, with D unclear. The germline V gene encodes CDR1 LNHDA and CDR2 SQIVND (reference sequence). This CDR3 is built from 19 residues. Trimming took off 0 bases at V and 2 bases at J, with 17 bases between the two ends. CDR3 DNA: TGTGCCAGTAGTATAGATCTATTGGGCGGATCGACCTATAATTCACCCCTCCACTTT. Translating gives CASSIDLLGGSTYNSPLHF. Combining the CDR3 with reference TRBV19 and TRBJ1-6 gives the whole variable domain DGGITQSPKYLFRKEGQNVTLSCEQNLNHDAMYWYRQDPGQGLRLIYYSQIVNDFQKGDIAEGYSVSREKKESFPLTVTSAQKNPTAFYLCASSIDLLGGSTYNSPLHFGNGTRLTVT.

The chain couples TRBV10-2 to TRBJ2-3; D uncertain. The V gene lost 2 bases and the J gene lost 0 bases, with 30 bases spanning the gap. There are 22 residues in the CDR3. CDR1 WSHSY and CDR2 SAAADI come from the germline V gene. CDR3 amino acids: CASSEPWSVRALRVGSTDTQYF. For the CDR3, the DNA is TGCGCCAGCAGTGAGCCCTGGTCAGTACGGGCCCTCCGGGTTGGTAGCACAGATACGCAGTATTTT.

This clone came up once. The J gene is TRBJ2-2, the V gene TRBV6-4; unclear D gene. This CDR3 comprises 13 residues. Per germline, CDR1 MRHNA and CDR2 SNTAGT. V was shortened by 3 bases and J by 4 bases, with 6 bases between the two germline ends. The chain's CDR3 is CASSEVVTGELFF. The CDR3, as DNA: TGTGCCAGCAGTGAGGTGGTCACCGGGGAGCTGTTTTTT.

The chain uses TRBV30 and TRBJ2-1; D possibly matches TRBD1 or TRBD2 (5 bases each). V was pared by 4 bases and J by 12 bases, with 22 bases between. Germline assignment: CDR1 GTSNPN and CDR2 SVGIG (reference sequence). This CDR3 region has 14 residues. DNA of the CDR3: TGTGCCTGGATCTCACCCGGAACTGAGGGGTGGCAGTTCTTC. The encoded protein is CAWISPGTEGWQFF.

J is TRBJ2-1 and V is TRBV7-2; D is possibly TRBD1 (5 bases). V was pared by 3 bases and J by 2 bases, with 5 bases between. Germline assignment: CDR1 SGHTA and CDR2 FQGNSA. This CDR3 is 13 amino acids long. The CDR3 here is CASSLDTYNEQFF. The DNA for the CDR3 is TGTGCCAGCAGCTTGGACACCTACAATGAGCAGTTCTTC.

This chain connects TRBV30 to TRBJ2-7; D is uncertain. Germline V lookup: CDR1 GTSNPN, CDR2 SVGIG (reference sequence). V was shortened by 4 bases and J by 4 bases, with 8 bases between the two germline ends. CDR3 size: 11 residues. The CDR3 reads CAWTGTYEQYF. The CDR3 DNA reads TGTGCCTGGACGGGTACTTACGAGCAGTACTTC.